Each of the 22 T cell receptor beta chains below was sequenced from the same sample in a study of cytomegalovirus exposure and HLA in healthy donors. PCR amplification relied on 60 Vbeta primers (plus 13 Jbeta primers). Measured with immunoSEQ multiplex PCR; TCRdb has only the in-frame clones, and not every one. Of about 200,000 clones listed, over 80% were seen once; the top ten hold 0.71%. The sequencing sample was made of PBMCs. Receptors originate from a boy aged 2 to 10 in good health and CMV-seronegative.

The chain carries TRBV5-6 and TRBJ2-4; a weak D match, TRBD2 (5 bases). This CDR3 is 14 amino acids long. Trimming left V 2 bases short and J 0 bases short, with 6 bases between. CDR1 SGHDT and CDR2 YYEEEE come from the germline V gene. CDR3 coding DNA: TGTGCCAGCAGCTTTGCGGGAGCCAAAAACATTCAGTACTTC. Protein sequence: CASSFAGAKNIQYF.

In its sample, this clone was seen a few times. As DNA, the CDR3 is TGTGCCAGCAGTTTATCCTCGACAGGGGACTACGAGCAGTACTTC. It specifies CASSLSSTGDYEQYF. The chain combines TRBV27 with TRBJ2-7, with 8 bases identical to TRBD1. J gave up 3 bases and V 0 bases, and 4 bases lay outside the gene matches. The CDR3 has 15 residues. Germline lookup yields CDR1 MNHEY and CDR2 SMNVEV (reference sequence).

This chain joins TRBV29-1 and TRBJ2-7, with 12 bases aligning to TRBD2. Germline V lookup: CDR1 SQVTM, CDR2 ANQGSEA. Trimming took 4 bases from V and 3 from J; bases not matched to a gene: 7. This CDR3 has 15 amino acids. CDR3: CSVAAGTSGFYEQYF. DNA for the CDR3: TGCAGCGTTGCAGCTGGGACTAGCGGGTTCTACGAGCAGTACTTC.

CDR3 protein: CASSVGPQETQYF. The CDR3 nucleotides are TGTGCCAGCAGCGTGGGGCCCCAAGAGACCCAGTACTTC. The chain couples TRBV7-9 to TRBJ2-5, with a possible D match to TRBD1 (5 bases). The CDR3 has 13 residues. V dropped 5 bases and J dropped 1 base, with 8 bases sitting between them. Germline CDR1 SEHNR, CDR2 FQNEAQ (reference sequence).

The chain employs TRBV11-3 and TRBJ2-5; D perhaps matches TRBD2 (5 bases). Trimming shortened V by 1 base and J by 1 base, and 10 bases separated the two germline ends. This CDR3 is 15 amino acids long. CDR1 SGHNT and CDR2 YENEEA come from the germline V gene. CDR3 DNA: TGTGCCAGCAGCTTAGGGATCGAGGGCCAAGAGACCCAGTACTTC. Translation gives CASSLGIEGQETQYF.

The J gene is TRBJ2-7, the V gene TRBV13; tentative D call: TRBD2 (6 bases). Germline CDR1 is PRHDT and CDR2 is FYEKMQ (reference sequence). V lost 4 bases and J lost 0, with 13 bases in between. The CDR3 length is 15 residues. This CDR3 is CASSSGLQSSYEQYF. The CDR3 coding sequence is TGTGCCAGCAGCTCGGGACTCCAGAGCTCCTACGAGCAGTACTTC.

V gene TRBV27 combines with J gene TRBJ2-5; 10 nucleotides match TRBD2. This CDR3 comprises 15 residues. J gave up 1 base and V 3 bases, and 2 bases lay outside the gene matches. Per germline, CDR1 MNHEY and CDR2 SMNVEV (reference sequence). CDR3 sequence reads: CASSFSSGSQETQYF. DNA for the CDR3: TGTGCCAGCAGTTTTTCTAGCGGGAGCCAAGAGACCCAGTACTTC.

The chain is built from TRBV7-2 and TRBJ1-1; a weak D match, TRBD1 (5 bases). Germline V gives CDR1 SGHTA, CDR2 FQGNSA. V shed 1 base and J shed 0 bases, with 9 bases lying between them. The CDR3 has 15 residues. The DNA for the CDR3 is TGTGCCAGCAGCTTAGGAGGGACTGTGAACACTGAAGCTTTCTTT. Translating it yields CASSLGGTVNTEAFF.

The V and J genes are TRBV6-1 and TRBJ1-2, with a weak D call TRBD1 (6 bases). Germline values: CDR1 MNHNS, CDR2 SASEGT. V lost 4 bases to trimming and J lost 3 bases, with 9 bases between them. The CDR3 is 13 residues long. As DNA, the CDR3 is TGTGCCAGCAGTGGGACAGTCGACTATGGCTACACCTTC. Protein product: CASSGTVDYGYTF.

The V and J genes are TRBV27 and TRBJ2-1; no reliable D call. V lost 2 bases to trimming and J lost 9 bases, with 11 bases between them. The length of the CDR3 is 13 residues. CDR1 and CDR2 (germline): MNHEY, SMNVEV (reference sequence). CDR3 in amino acids: CASSLNGFPEQFF. In DNA form, the CDR3 reads TGTGCCAGCAGTTTAAACGGGTTTCCTGAGCAGTTCTTC.

This clone was recorded once. The chain has TRBV9 and TRBJ2-1, with TRBD2 matching over 8 bases. Losses at the gene ends were 4 bases for V and 13 bases for J; bases not matched to a gene: 10. The CDR3 sequence is 13 residues long. Germline V gene lookup returns CDR1 SGDLS and CDR2 YYNGEE. CDR3 in DNA: TGTGCCAGCAGCCCTCAGGGACTAGTTTTTCAGTTCTTC. Its protein is CASSPQGLVFQFF.

For the CDR3, the DNA is TGCAGCGTTCAAACCGGGACAGGGCGTGGCTACACCTTC. Translation gives CSVQTGTGRGYTF. The rearrangement uses TRBV29-1 and TRBJ1-2; 9 positions agree with TRBD1. The CDR3 contains 13 residues. V shed 5 bases, J shed 7 bases, and the junction held 8 bases outside the gene matches. Germline CDR1 and CDR2: SQVTM and ANQGSEA.

The chain uses TRBV6-6 and TRBJ1-5, with 9 positions matching TRBD1. The CDR3 is made up of 14 amino acids. V was clipped by 1 base and J by 6 bases; unmatched bases: 1. Germline V gene sequence: CDR1 MNHNY, CDR2 SVGAGI (reference sequence). The CDR3 protein is CASSYLQGAQPQHF. The CDR3 bases are TGTGCCAGCAGTTACTTACAGGGGGCTCAGCCCCAGCATTTT.

The CDR3, as DNA: TGCGCCAGCAGCCTGGAATGGACAAGGGGAAATGAGCAGTTCTTC. Translated: CASSLEWTRGNEQFF. The chain recombines TRBV5-1 with TRBJ2-1; TRBD1 might be the D (5 bases). CDR3 length: 15 amino acids. Per the germline V gene, CDR1 is SGHRS and CDR2 is YFSETQ. The V end lost 4 bases, the J end lost 7 bases, and 18 bases lay between the germline ends.

The V call is TRBV5-6, the J call TRBJ1-6; tentative D call: TRBD1 (6 bases). The CDR3 is 14 residues long. The germline V and J ends were trimmed by 3 bases and 8 bases, with 12 bases remaining between them. The V gene's germline CDR1 is SGHDT and CDR2 YYEEEE. The CDR3 bases are TGTGCCAGCAGCTCGGACAGTTACTATTCACCCCTCCACTTT. Translating it yields CASSSDSYYSPLHF.

This clone was seen only once. The CDR3 loop reads CASSVQGSTNEKLFF. CDR3 bases: TGTGCCAGCAGTGTACAGGGGTCAACTAATGAAAAACTGTTTTTT. This chain connects TRBV6-1 to TRBJ1-4, with 7 bases aligning to TRBD1. This CDR3 spans 15 amino acids. V shed 4 bases, J shed 0 bases, and the junction held 2 bases outside the gene matches. From germline, CDR1 is MNHNS and CDR2 SASEGT.

The chain links TRBV5-6 to TRBJ2-1, with 14 bases that match TRBD2. CDR3 size: 15 residues. Per germline, CDR1 SGHDT and CDR2 YYEEEE. V gave up 4 bases and J gave up 7 bases; unmatched junction bases: 4. DNA of the CDR3: TGTGCCAGCAGCCAGACTAGCGGGAGGGAGAATGAGCAGTTCTTC. The encoded protein is CASSQTSGRENEQFF.

This chain connects TRBV7-2 to TRBJ2-1, with D maybe TRBD1 (6 bases). CDR1 and CDR2 from the germline V gene are SGHTA and FQGNSA. CDR3 length: 15 residues. The germline V and J ends were trimmed by 1 base and 4 bases, with 11 bases remaining between them. The CDR3 nucleotides read TGTGCCAGCAGCTTAGGCGGGCAGGGGTACAATGAGCAGTTCTTC. Translated: CASSLGGQGYNEQFF.

The chain employs TRBV27 and TRBJ1-5; D is undetermined. The CDR3 has 13 amino acids. From germline, CDR1 is MNHEY and CDR2 SMNVEV (reference sequence). Trimming pared 5 bases from V and 3 bases from J, leaving 8 bases between. The CDR3 sequence: CASSRRDNQPQHF. CDR3 coding DNA: TGTGCCAGCAGTAGACGGGACAATCAGCCCCAGCATTTT.

The chain links TRBV6-6 to TRBJ1-1; D is ambiguous. CDR1 MNHNY and CDR2 SVGAGI come from the germline V gene (reference sequence). The length of the CDR3 is 15 residues. Trimming removed 3 bases at V and 5 bases at J, with 16 bases between. CDR3 amino acids: CASSYGGGLATEAFF. The DNA for the CDR3 is TGTGCCAGCAGTTATGGTGGCGGCCTAGCAACTGAAGCTTTCTTT.

The chain is built from TRBV9 and TRBJ2-5; a possible D gene is TRBD2 (6 bases). This CDR3 contains 15 residues. Per germline, CDR1 SGDLS and CDR2 YYNGEE. The V end was cut by 0 bases, the J end by 5 bases, with 14 bases between. The CDR3 DNA is TGTGCCAGCAGCGTAGGGACTACCACGGGGGAGACCCAGTACTTC. This encodes CASSVGTTTGETQYF.

This sequence joins TRBV5-6 and TRBJ2-7, with 8 bases identical to TRBD1. The ends lost 4 bases at V and 4 bases at J; junction bases unmatched: 10. CDR1 is SGHDT and CDR2 is YYEEEE in the germline V gene. The CDR3 contains 15 residues. The CDR3 DNA sequence: TGTGCCAGCAGCCCTAGGGGACAGGTCTCTTACGAGCAGTACTTC. This codes for CASSPRGQVSYEQYF.